This passage covers 9 T cell receptor beta chains from one sample sequenced in a study of Tregs in tolerant kidney transplant recipients. Clones were sequenced by immunoSEQ multiplex PCR, and TCRdb holds only the in-frame ones, with some missing. Here the sample spans about 2,000 clones, 48% being singletons. Antigens of these TCRs are unknown. The specimen sequenced was Tregs from blood cultured with allogeneic cells. The receptors shown here come from a human donor in good health.

The V and J genes are TRBV29-1 and TRBJ1-2; 11 positions agree with TRBD1. The CDR3 totals 15 residues. In germline, CDR1 is SQVTM, CDR2 ANQGSEA. J gave up 7 bases and V 6 bases, and 13 bases lay outside the gene matches. The CDR3 nucleotides are TGCAGCGTCGGAAGGGACAGGGGGTCCCTATTTGGCTACACCTTC. Its protein is CSVGRDRGSLFGYTF.

The chain carries TRBV6-5 and TRBJ2-5, with D tentatively TRBD2 (6 bases). V lost 5 bases to trimming and J lost 7 bases, with 17 bases between them. There are 14 residues in the CDR3. Germline V CDR1 and CDR2: MNHEY, SVGAGI. Here the CDR3 reads CASSQTRRGGTQYF. In DNA form, the CDR3 reads TGTGCCAGCAGTCAAACGAGGCGGGGCGGGACCCAGTACTTC.

CDR3: CATAHAERGLYGYTF. The CDR3 DNA sequence: TGTGCCACCGCCCACGCCGAGCGGGGACTGTATGGCTACACCTTC. The J gene is TRBJ1-2, the V gene TRBV6-1, with a possible D match to TRBD1 (5 bases). V was shortened by 10 bases and J by 5 bases, with 23 bases between the two germline ends. CDR1 and CDR2 (germline): MNHNS, SASEGT. The CDR3 is 15 residues long.

A single count supports this clone. The V call is TRBV11-3, the J call TRBJ2-2; D gene unclear. Trimming removed 5 bases from V and 5 bases from J, with 3 bases in between. CDR3 length: 11 residues. CDR1 SGHNT and CDR2 YENEEA come from the germline V gene. The DNA of the CDR3 is TGTGCCAGCAGCCGTACCGGGGAGCTGTTTTTT. Protein product: CASSRTGELFF.

This clone appeared a single time. The CDR3 loop reads CASSLFPGQGAHDEAFF. In nucleotides, the CDR3 is TGTGCCAGCAGTTTATTCCCGGGACAGGGGGCGCATGATGAAGCTTTCTTT. The rearrangement uses TRBV27 and TRBJ1-1; 12 nucleotides match TRBD1. Germline CDR1 and CDR2: MNHEY and SMNVEV (reference sequence). J lost 7 bases, V lost 1 base, and 10 bases had no gene match. The CDR3 loop spans 17 amino acids.

The chain couples TRBV7-2 to TRBJ1-2; 9 bases are a match to TRBD1. The germline V gene has CDR1 SGHTA and CDR2 FQGNSA. CDR3 length equals 16 residues. The V segment lost 0 bases and the J segment 4 bases; nucleotides outside the gene matches: 6. The CDR3 reads CASSLATGGRTYGYTF. The CDR3 DNA reads as TGTGCCAGCAGCTTAGCGACAGGGGGTAGGACCTATGGCTACACCTTC.

The chain recombines TRBV19 with TRBJ1-5; D might be TRBD1 (6 bases). Trimming took off 5 bases at V and 6 bases at J, with 11 bases between the two ends. Germline V gene sequence: CDR1 LNHDA, CDR2 SQIVND (reference sequence). CDR3 length: 13 amino acids. The DNA of the CDR3 is TGTGCCAGTAGTTTAGGCAGGGGTCAGCCCCAGCATTTT. This sequence encodes CASSLGRGQPQHF.

V usage is TRBV7-3 and J usage is TRBJ1-2; 7 bases are a match to TRBD1. Germline V gives CDR1 SGHTA, CDR2 FQGTGA. This CDR3 has 13 amino acids. After removal of 5 bases from V and 4 bases from J, the junction contained 4 bases not matched to a gene. CDR3 residues: CASSLPGGYGYTF. DNA of the CDR3: TGTGCCAGCAGCCTCCCAGGGGGCTATGGCTACACCTTC.

A few counts support this clone. V and J are TRBV10-3 and TRBJ1-2, with D unclear. Germline lookup yields CDR1 ENHRY and CDR2 SYGVKD. Trimming shortened V by 5 bases and J by 8 bases, and 15 bases separated the two germline ends. The CDR3 totals 13 residues. DNA of the CDR3: TGTGCCATCAGTCTCGGGTCACGGAGGGGCTACACCTTC. Its translation is CAISLGSRRGYTF.